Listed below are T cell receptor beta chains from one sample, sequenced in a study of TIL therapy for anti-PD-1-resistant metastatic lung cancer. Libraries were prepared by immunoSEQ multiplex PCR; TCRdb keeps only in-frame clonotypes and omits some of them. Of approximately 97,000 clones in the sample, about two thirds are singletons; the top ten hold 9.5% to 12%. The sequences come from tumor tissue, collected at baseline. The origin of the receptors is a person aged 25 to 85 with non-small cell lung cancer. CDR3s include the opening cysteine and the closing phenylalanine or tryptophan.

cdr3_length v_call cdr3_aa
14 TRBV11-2 CASSSEGSTGELFF
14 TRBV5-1 CASSLWATNTEAFF
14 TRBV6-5 CASSPGQNNQPQHF
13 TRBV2 CASRTTGKGEAFF
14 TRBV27 CASSPVGGLYTQYF
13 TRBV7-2 CASTLSTNTEAFF
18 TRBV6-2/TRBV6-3 CASSHRTTSTSYNSPLHF
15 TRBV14 CASSQIGLNTGELFF
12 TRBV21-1 CASSPPTETQYF
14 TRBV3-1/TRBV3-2 CASSQDVVLDEQFF
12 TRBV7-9 CASSTGSYEQYF
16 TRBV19 CASSRSGRNGANVLTF
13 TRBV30 CAWSLRDNLGQFF
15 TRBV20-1 CSASSPTGFDYGYTF
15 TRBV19 CASSSGSSGNNEQFF